This T cell receptor (beta chain) was found in a study of blood T cell repertoires in COVID-19. Across the whole study: The United States, Italy and Spain were the sources of the acute and convalescent COVID-19 samples. In each case, the material was cDNA or gDNA derived from T cells, B-cell-depleted T cells, or PBMCs.

As handled by the study authors: Reference gene primer amplification in the assay estimated nucleated cell counts. Data came from immunoSEQ multiplex PCR; TCRdb stores just in-frame clones and leaves some out. Clone size and the V and J calls come from that table; the DNA yielded D and trimming. The sample yields some 40,000 clones, 80% to 90% seen once. V was pared by 2 bases and J by 4 bases, with 5 bases between. Germline CDR1 reads MNHEY; CDR2 reads SVGAGI. This CDR3 contains 13 residues. Material for sequencing was peripheral blood. V usage is TRBV6-5 and J usage is TRBJ2-2, with D perhaps TRBD1 (5 bases). This sequence originates from a human donor in a cohort sampled during active COVID-19. The CDR3 region is CASSYRGTGELFF. The CDR3 nucleotides read TGTGCCAGCAGTTACAGGGGCACCGGGGAGCTGTTTTTT.